This TCR beta chain originates from a study of a mutant IDH1 vaccine in newly diagnosed glioma (dated by TCRdb to the early 2020s). Study-level background: Vaccination started 4-6 weeks after radiotherapy alone, or was given together with temozolomide cycles in the groups whose treatment included chemotherapy. Of the 30 or so patients who were treated, around 62% were male and approximately 38% were female, and the mean age was approximately 40 years. Prior to enrollment, standard therapy consisting of radiotherapy alone, temozolomide alone, or radiochemotherapy with temozolomide had been administered to patients, with the combination being received by most patients. The week-35 safety follow-up took place at visit V12, and the week-47 end of study took place at visit V13. Six visits were used for peripheral blood collection: V03 (baseline), V05, V07, V10, V12 and V13. For exploratory analyses, longitudinal TCRB deep sequencing was carried out in about two dozen treated patients wherever samples were available. Beyond this particular receptor, the publication reports: Pseudoprogression seemed to be unrelated to changes in the top peripheral T cell clonotypes found by TCRB sequencing. According to the authors, sample limitations meant that analyses of patient blood samples could not be reproduced. Vaccine-induced immune responses across multiple MHC alleles were detected in around 92% of patients. Availability determined which PBMC samples were chosen for TCRB deep sequencing.

The library was produced with the immunoSEQ multiplex PCR assay. Rearranged TCR beta chain sequences were amplified with the hsTCRB Kit following the manufacturer's protocol. An Illumina MiSeq was used to sequence the TCRB libraries. Turning to the authors' computational methods: The kit vendor's proprietary platform handled demultiplexing, trimming and gene mapping. Sourced from immuneACCESS, this table was stored by TCRdb with only in-frame sequences that have V and J called. A share of the clones is absent; for the studies checked, an unresolved V gene accounts for under half, and the remainder has no known explanation. That table furnishes V, J and clone size, whereas the DNA furnished D and trimming. The sample records over 80,000 clones, approximately 80% of which are singletons. More than 5% of the sample goes to the ten largest clones. Trimming removed 4 bases from V and 3 bases from J, leaving 13 bases between the germline ends. CDR1 and CDR2, per the germline V gene, are SGDLS and YYNGEE. The CDR3 runs 15 amino acids, cysteine and phenylalanine included. CDR3 DNA is the only sequence kept; it has 45 bases, read in frame from the first base.

What this sample's time point label stands for: week 47, end of study. A 20-mer mutant IDH1 peptide at 300 micrograms in Montanide made up each vaccine dose, which was injected subcutaneously together with topical imiquimod. Eight vaccinations were administered to patients in weeks 1, 3, 5, 7, 11, 15, 19 and 23, corresponding to visits V03 through V10. Newly diagnosed WHO grade 3 or 4 IDH1-mutant astrocytomas showing loss of nuclear ATRX were present in the donors. The samples were drawn from NOA16, a multicentre, single-arm, open-label phase I trial in Germany that tested a mutant IDH1 peptide vaccine in humans for the first time. Genomic DNA for TCRB sequencing was extracted from EDTA blood using the DNeasy Blood and Tissue Kit. This clone showed up just a few times. The antigen it binds to is not known. Base-call qualities are not available, and no considerably larger clone is one nucleotide away.

The origin of this receptor is a man between 35 and 55 years old with glioma. The chain is encoded by TRBV9 joined to TRBJ1-4; tentative D gene TRBD1, with 6 bases matching. The sequenced sample was PBMCs, obtained from a glioma patient whose treatment included an IDH1 peptide vaccine. This receptor carries the CDR3 CASSLRGAANEKLFF. The bases read TGTGCCAGCAGCCTACGGGGGGCAGCTAATGAAAAACTGTTTTTT.